This T cell receptor beta chain was captured in a study of blood T cell repertoires in COVID-19. Some clones are missing from TCRdb's copy, which holds only in-frame ones; the method was immunoSEQ multiplex PCR. The table includes a few hundred thousand clones, 80% to 90% detected once. The sample comprised PBMCs or T cells enriched from blood (not recorded which). The TCR originated in a man younger than 40 who had recovered from COVID-19.

CDR3 loop: CAIRNRGDTDTQYF. CDR3 DNA sequence: TGTGCCATTAGGAACAGGGGGGATACAGATACGCAGTATTTT. The chain carries TRBV10-3 and TRBJ2-3; 8 nucleotides match TRBD1. This CDR3 region has 14 residues. With V trimmed by 9 bases and J by 3 bases, 8 bases remained unmatched. Germline CDR1 ENHRY, CDR2 SYGVKD.